The text below deals with one TCR beta chain. Samples of blood were obtained at baseline, on cycle 4 day 1, and on cycle 7 day 1. CDR1 is SGHRS and CDR2 is YFSETQ in the germline V gene. V was pared by 0 bases and J by 7 bases, with 10 bases between. This CDR3 contains 14 residues. Clones were read by immunoSEQ multiplex PCR, and TCRdb kept only the in-frame ones, dropping some. The top ten hold around 2.4% of the sample, which has 60,000 or so clones, around 84% seen once. The sample belongs to a study of OX40 agonist ivuxolimab in advanced cancers. The chain combines TRBV5-1 with TRBJ2-2, with D unresolved. The source of this sequence is an adult with an advanced solid tumor such as melanoma, head and neck, liver or kidney cancer. Sequenced material: CD4+ or CD8+ T cells sorted from blood, taken in a trial of the OX40 agonist ivuxolimab. The CDR3 DNA is TGCGCCAGCAGCTTGGACCAGATTTTCGGGGAGCTGTTTTTT. Translating gives CASSLDQIFGELFF.